This T cell receptor beta chain was recorded in a study of memory CD8 T cells in hepatitis C reinfection. TCRdb's table, derived via immunoSEQ multiplex PCR, lists solely in-frame clones and lacks some. The sample carries 50,000 or so clones, roughly 91% recorded once. Overall study findings and caveats: Only 4 or 5 donors prevented definitive conclusions about public clonotypes.

As to this clone: The antigen remains undetermined.

Time point indicated: pre-reinfection, 55 to 20 weeks before reinfection detection. No in vitro expansion preceded TCR sequencing of the sorted cells. People who inject drugs from Montreal's HEPCO study were the donors. A couple of donors provided sorted CD3+ CD8+ CD45RO- naive CD8 T cells at all three reinfection time points. The clonotype was recovered from a man aged 18 to 29 with hepatitis C virus infection. The sequenced sample consisted of naive CD8+ T cells sorted from blood.

CDR3 protein: CASSYTLGSGTGELFF. The CDR3 DNA reads as TGTGCCAGCAGCTATACATTGGGGAGTGGCACCGGGGAGCTGTTTTTT. The chain combines TRBV13 with TRBJ2-2; perhaps TRBD2 as D (5 bases). This CDR3 region has 16 residues. The germline V gene encodes CDR1 PRHDT and CDR2 FYEKMQ (reference sequence). V was trimmed by 4 bases and J by 4 bases, leaving 16 bases between them. Full variable domain (outside the CDR3, taken from reference TRBV13 and TRBJ2-2): AAGVIQSPRHLIKEKRETATLKCYPIPRHDTVYWYQQGPGQDPQFLISFYEKMQSDKGSIPDRFSAQQFSDYHSELNMSSLELGDSALYFCASSYTLGSGTGELFFGEGSRLTVL.